This T cell receptor beta chain was documented in a study of T-cell reconstitution after alpha-beta-depleted transplantation in children. Molecular barcoding with unique molecular identifiers was used for the TCRbeta library. In TCRdb, the PCR reads were re-called with MiXCR into one record per CDR3 protein. The data contain approximately 34,000 distinct CDR3 sequences, nearly 6.5% of them singletons. The CDR3 consists of 16 residues. The ends were cut back, 0 bases at V and 1 base at J, with 11 bases in the middle. Germline V gene data show CDR1 as SGDLS and CDR2 as YYNGEE. Study conclusions and caveats: T-cell counts and diversity at one year post-transplant came mainly from newly produced T cells. From surviving recipient T cells and thymic progenitors came the high day-60 TCRbeta diversity observed in some patients. As was reported, about two months after transplant, alpha-beta T cells came from several hundred expanded graft clones.

This clonotype was seen ten or more times. What it binds is not known. The sequenced sample was peripheral blood, obtained 60 days after TCRalphabeta/CD19-depleted stem cell transplant. The clonotype was recovered from a child younger than two who had a stem cell transplant for acute myeloid leukemia, so the T cells may come from the graft donor. The chain carries TRBV9 and TRBJ2-1; D uncertain. The CDR3: CASSVDPRRSYNEQFF. Written as DNA, the CDR3 is TGTGCCAGCAGCGTAGATCCTAGAAGGTCCTACAATGAGCAGTTCTTC. The whole variable domain, remainder taken from reference TRBV9 and TRBJ2-1, is DSGVTQTPKHLITATGQRVTLRCSPRSGDLSVYWYQQSLDQGLQFLIQYYNGEERAKGNILERFSAQQFPDLHSELNLSSLELGDSALYFCASSVDPRRSYNEQFFGPGTRLTVL.